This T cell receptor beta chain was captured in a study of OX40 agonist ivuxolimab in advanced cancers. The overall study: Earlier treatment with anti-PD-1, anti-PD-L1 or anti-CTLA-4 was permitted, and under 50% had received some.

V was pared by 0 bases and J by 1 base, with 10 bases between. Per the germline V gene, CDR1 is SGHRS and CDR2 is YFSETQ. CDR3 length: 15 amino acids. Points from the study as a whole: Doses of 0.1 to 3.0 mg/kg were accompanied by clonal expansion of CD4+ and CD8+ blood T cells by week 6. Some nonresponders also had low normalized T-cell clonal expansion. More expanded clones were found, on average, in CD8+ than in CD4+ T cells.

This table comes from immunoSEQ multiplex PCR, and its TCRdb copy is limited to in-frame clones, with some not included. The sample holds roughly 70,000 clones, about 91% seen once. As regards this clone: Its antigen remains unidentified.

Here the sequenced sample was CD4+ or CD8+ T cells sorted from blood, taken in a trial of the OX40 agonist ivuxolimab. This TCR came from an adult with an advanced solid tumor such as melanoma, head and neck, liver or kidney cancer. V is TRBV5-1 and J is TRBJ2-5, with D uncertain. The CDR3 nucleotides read TGCGCCAGCAGCTTGGGTGGACGTACCCAAGAGACCCAGTACTTC. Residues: CASSLGGRTQETQYF. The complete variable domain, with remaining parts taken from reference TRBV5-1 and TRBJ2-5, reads KAGVTQTPRYLIKTRGQQVTLSCSPISGHRSVSWYQQTPGQGLQFLFEYFSETQRNKGNFPGRFSGRQFSNSRSEMNVSTLELGDSALYLCASSLGGRTQETQYFGPGTRLLVL.